These 23 T cell receptor beta chains share one sample of origin, sequenced in a study of blood T cell repertoires in COVID-19. Here immunoSEQ multiplex PCR was the method, and the copy in TCRdb shows in-frame clones only, minus some. The repertoire consists of approximately 210,000 clones, with approximately 94% occurring once and the leading ten covering 0.7% to 0.8%. The material sequenced was peripheral blood. The receptors were sampled from a man younger than 40 with COVID-19, enrolled during active disease.

The chain combines TRBV24-1 with TRBJ2-5, with 11 bases that match TRBD1. This CDR3 contains 16 residues. Germline V gene sequence: CDR1 KGHDR, CDR2 SFDVKD. V shed 6 bases, J shed 5 bases, and the junction held 10 bases outside the gene matches. This chain's CDR3 is CATSSSGTGGGETQYF. The CDR3 nucleotides are TGTGCCACCAGTAGTTCCGGGACAGGGGGTGGGGAGACCCAGTACTTC.

The V and J genes are TRBV27 and TRBJ1-5; tentative D call: TRBD1 (5 bases). The CDR3 has 14 residues. V was shortened by 3 bases and J by 1 base, with 7 bases between the two germline ends. Germline V lookup: CDR1 MNHEY, CDR2 SMNVEV (reference sequence). The CDR3 is CASSFGGSNQPQHF. DNA of the CDR3: TGTGCCAGCAGTTTCGGGGGAAGCAATCAGCCCCAGCATTTT.

This clone showed up just once. The V gene is TRBV3-1 (or the pseudogene TRBV3-2), the J gene TRBJ2-7; TRBD1 aligns across 7 bases. Germline CDR1 LGHDT, CDR2 YNNKEL (reference sequence). The CDR3 runs to 13 residues. Trimming cost V 5 bases and J 5 bases; bases outside gene matches: 6. CDR3 sequence (DNA): TGTGCCAGCAGCATCAACAGGGGAAACGAGCAGTACTTC. Translating it yields CASSINRGNEQYF.

The chain carries TRBV2 and TRBJ1-2; D is undetermined. The CDR3 consists of 17 residues. Germline CDR1 is SNHLY and CDR2 is FYNNEI. The V end was cut by 3 bases, the J end by 2 bases, with 19 bases between. CDR3 sequence reads: CASSDSVEAKINYGYTF. The CDR3 DNA follows: TGTGCCAGCAGTGATTCGGTGGAGGCCAAAATCAACTATGGCTACACCTTC.

The chain employs TRBV6-5 and TRBJ2-3; 10 nucleotides align to TRBD1. The J segment lost 4 bases and the V segment lost 10 bases, leaving 8 bases of the junction unmatched. CDR1 MNHEY and CDR2 SVGAGI come from the germline V gene. This CDR3 comprises 14 residues. The CDR3 reads CATEDRGSADTQYF. In DNA form, the CDR3 reads TGTGCCACCGAGGACAGGGGGAGCGCAGATACGCAGTATTTT.

The CDR3 region has the DNA TGTGCCAGTAGTATACCAGGGGCCTATGGCTACACCTTC. The encoded protein is CASSIPGAYGYTF. V is TRBV19 and J is TRBJ1-2, with D tentatively TRBD1 (6 bases). The length of the CDR3 is 13 residues. The V end lost 2 bases, the J end lost 4 bases, and 8 bases lay between the germline ends. Germline CDR1 is LNHDA and CDR2 is SQIVND (reference sequence).

This chain connects TRBV19 to TRBJ1-4, with 7 bases matching TRBD1. V dropped 2 bases and J dropped 4; count of bases not matched to a gene: 1. CDR1 is LNHDA and CDR2 is SQIVND in the germline V gene (reference sequence). The CDR3 extends over 14 amino acids. In nucleotides, the CDR3 is TGTGCCAGTAGTATAAGACAGGGTAATGAAAAACTGTTTTTT. This codes for CASSIRQGNEKLFF.

This clone was counted a single time. The genes are TRBV29-1 and TRBJ2-7; 7 nucleotides match TRBD1. V shed 5 bases and J 2 bases; nucleotides not matched to a gene: 15. This CDR3 has 16 amino acids. Germline values: CDR1 SQVTM, CDR2 ANQGSEA. This chain's CDR3 is CSVCMAEQGPPYEQYF. The CDR3 DNA is TGCAGCGTTTGTATGGCAGAACAGGGGCCCCCCTACGAGCAGTACTTC.

The chain employs TRBV6-5 and TRBJ1-5; D remains ambiguous. The CDR3 is made up of 15 amino acids. Trimming took off 7 bases at V and 0 bases at J, with 13 bases between the two ends. Germline CDR1 and CDR2: MNHEY and SVGAGI. CDR3 sequence reads: CASNGLFHSNQPQHF. The DNA of the CDR3 is TGTGCCAGCAATGGACTTTTTCATAGCAATCAGCCCCAGCATTTT.

The V gene is TRBV11-2, the J gene TRBJ2-5, with 10 positions matching TRBD1. Germline V CDR1 and CDR2: SGHAT, FQNNGV. V shed 5 bases and J 3 bases; nucleotides not matched to a gene: 9. The CDR3 consists of 16 residues. As DNA, the CDR3 is TGTGCCAGCAGCATCCGATCCGGGACAGGGGAAGAGACCCAGTACTTC. It encodes CASSIRSGTGEETQYF.

The J gene is TRBJ1-1, the V gene TRBV2; D is uncertain. This CDR3 spans 13 amino acids. Germline V gene data show CDR1 as SNHLY and CDR2 as FYNNEI. V shed 3 bases and J shed 5 bases, with 10 bases lying between them. The CDR3 spells CASSEGRRTEAFF. The DNA of the CDR3 is TGTGCCAGCAGTGAGGGCAGAAGGACTGAAGCTTTCTTT.

V usage is TRBV24-1 and J usage is TRBJ1-1, with 11 bases identical to TRBD1. Unmatched junction bases numbered 6, after V lost 7 bases and J lost 3 bases. The CDR3 spans 15 residues. Germline values: CDR1 KGHDR, CDR2 SFDVKD. This CDR3 reads CATRAGTGGDTEAFF. The CDR3 coding sequence is TGTGCCACCAGAGCCGGGACAGGGGGTGACACTGAAGCTTTCTTT.

The sample holds one count of this clone. The chain joins TRBV28 to TRBJ1-1; 7 bases fit TRBD1. Germline V gives CDR1 MDHEN, CDR2 SYDVKM. The CDR3 loop spans 15 amino acids. Trimming at V came to 3 bases and at J to 11 bases, leaving 15 bases not matched to a gene. The CDR3 DNA is TGTGCCAGCAGTTTGGCTGAGACAGACCACAGGGGTGCTTTCTTT. Its translation is CASSLAETDHRGAFF.

The rearrangement joins TRBV14 to TRBJ2-1, with D unresolved. Germline values: CDR1 SGHDN, CDR2 FVKESK. The CDR3 length is 16 residues. Trimming took off 0 bases at V and 0 bases at J, with 9 bases between the two ends. CDR3 bases: TGTGCCAGCAGCCAAGATTCGAGCCCCTCCTACAATGAGCAGTTCTTC. It codes for CASSQDSSPSYNEQFF.

V usage is TRBV30 and J usage is TRBJ1-2; D is undetermined. Per germline, CDR1 GTSNPN and CDR2 SVGIG (reference sequence). CDR3 length: 10 residues. Deletions cut 3 bases from V and 8 bases from J, with 7 bases between. The CDR3 sequence: CAWRRGGYTF. The CDR3 DNA follows: TGTGCCTGGAGGCGAGGAGGCTACACCTTC.

The chain employs TRBV19 and TRBJ2-3, with D possibly being TRBD1 (6 bases). Germline loops: CDR1 LNHDA, CDR2 SQIVND (reference sequence). The CDR3 spans 16 residues. V lost 6 bases and J 0 bases, leaving 16 bases between the germline ends. The CDR3 DNA is TGTGCCAGTAGGCCACTCCGAGGACAGAGCACAGATACGCAGTATTTT. This translates into CASRPLRGQSTDTQYF.

The chain links TRBV25-1 to TRBJ2-3; D might be TRBD2 (5 bases). V was cut by 2 bases and J by 10 bases, with 19 bases left in between. Germline CDR1 and CDR2: MGHDK and SYGVNS. The CDR3 runs to 15 residues. This CDR3 reads CASSEGGPGFTPQYF. The CDR3, as DNA: TGTGCCAGCAGTGAAGGTGGACCGGGGTTTACGCCGCAGTATTTT.

This chain uses TRBV5-4 with TRBJ1-6, with 10 bases matching TRBD1. V was pared by 4 bases and J by 7 bases, with 8 bases of the junction left unmatched. The CDR3 is 16 residues long. CDR1 SGHNT and CDR2 YYREEE come from the germline V gene (reference sequence). CDR3 coding DNA: TGTGCCAGCAGCCTAGGACAGGGGGGTAAAAATTCACCCCTCCACTTT. This codes for CASSLGQGGKNSPLHF.

This chain connects TRBV5-1 to TRBJ1-5; TRBD1 matches at 10 bases. The J segment lost 2 bases and the V segment lost 0 bases, leaving 5 bases of the junction unmatched. Germline V CDR1 and CDR2: SGHRS, YFSETQ. This CDR3 has 17 amino acids. In DNA, the CDR3 is TGCGCCAGCAGCTTGGCACCCGGGACAGGGGGCAATCAGCCCCAGCATTTT. This encodes CASSLAPGTGGNQPQHF. The full variable domain, its missing parts supplied by reference TRBV5-1 and TRBJ1-5, is KAGVTQTPRYLIKTRGQQVTLSCSPISGHRSVSWYQQTPGQGLQFLFEYFSETQRNKGNFPGRFSGRQFSNSRSEMNVSTLELGDSALYLCASSLAPGTGGNQPQHFGDGTRLSIL.

The CDR3 protein is CASSLRTAAYEQYF. The CDR3 coding sequence is TGTGCCAGCAGTTTAAGGACAGCCGCCTACGAGCAGTACTTC. The chain recombines TRBV27 with TRBJ2-7; perhaps TRBD1 as D (6 bases). CDR1 is MNHEY, CDR2 SMNVEV, per germline (reference sequence). V shed 2 bases and J shed 2 bases, with 10 bases lying between them. The CDR3 is 14 residues long.

J is TRBJ2-3 and V is TRBV30; TRBD2 matches at 9 bases. The ends lost 2 bases at V and 1 base at J; junction bases unmatched: 1. The CDR3 has 14 residues. In germline, CDR1 is GTSNPN, CDR2 SVGIG (reference sequence). The CDR3 bases are TGTGCCTGGAGTTTAGCGGGGGGCACAGATACGCAGTATTTT. Its protein is CAWSLAGGTDTQYF.

The rearrangement links TRBV7-2 to TRBJ1-2, with D perhaps TRBD1 (6 bases). Germline CDR1 reads SGHTA; CDR2 reads FQGNSA. This CDR3 is 15 amino acids long. V shed 1 base and J shed 3 bases, with 12 bases lying between them. CDR3 protein: CASSLVTGGDYGYTF. In DNA, the CDR3 is TGTGCCAGCAGCTTAGTTACGGGGGGCGACTATGGCTACACCTTC.

V usage is TRBV19 and J usage is TRBJ2-2; 7 bases match TRBD1. Losses at the gene ends were 7 bases for V and 5 bases for J; bases not matched to a gene: 10. The CDR3 totals 15 residues. Germline loops: CDR1 LNHDA, CDR2 SQIVND (reference sequence). Here the CDR3 DNA reads TGTGCCAGTACCACACCGGGACAGACGACCGGGGAGCTGTTTTTT. This encodes CASTTPGQTTGELFF.